This T cell receptor beta chain appears in the sequencing data of a study of Ad26.COV2.S vaccination and SARS-CoV-2 variants. The J segment lost 2 bases and the V segment lost 5 bases, leaving 9 bases of the junction unmatched. Germline V lookup: CDR1 LNHNV, CDR2 YYDKDF (reference sequence). This CDR3 is built from 18 residues. Treatment noted: some 20 received Ad26.COV2.S at low or high dose, single or two shots; about 5 received placebo; per-sample allocation not given. Material that was analyzed had been drawn on day 63 after the first vaccine or placebo injection. Recruitment in Boston yielded a donor of adult age, 18-55 years. Vaccination employed an Ad26 vector expressing the Wuhan-strain SARS-CoV-2 spike. The method was immunoSEQ multiplex PCR; TCRdb's version includes in-frame clones alone and lacks a portion of them. The table shows 300,000 to 400,000 clones, with more than 70% occurring only once.

Sequences were derived from peripheral blood, sampled in a trial of Ad26.COV2.S vaccine versus placebo. The TCR originated in a person between 18 and 59 years old who received the Ad26.COV2.S COVID-19 vaccine or a placebo. The chain carries TRBV15 and TRBJ2-3; 14 bases align to TRBD2. This chain's CDR3 is CATSRPGTSGGHTDTQYF. The DNA of the CDR3 is TGTGCCACCAGCCGGCCCGGGACTAGCGGGGGCCACACAGATACGCAGTATTTT.